The 9 T cell receptor beta chains below come from one sample, sequenced in a study of long-term antiretroviral therapy in people with HIV. Researchers report immunoSEQ v3.0 was run at survey level. Data came from immunoSEQ multiplex PCR; TCRdb stores just in-frame clones and leaves some out. This sample has roughly 15,000 clones, with 80% found just once. The material sequenced was unsorted PBMCs, taken 3.2 years before starting antiretroviral therapy. Receptor source: a man aged 40-55 years with HIV.

The J gene is TRBJ1-3, the V gene TRBV6-5; no reliable D call. There are 16 residues in the CDR3. CDR1 MNHEY and CDR2 SVGAGI come from the germline V gene. Trimming left V 0 bases short and J 0 bases short, with 9 bases between. DNA for the CDR3: TGTGCCAGCAGTTACTCGTTGGGGAGCTCTGGAAACACCATATATTTT. Protein: CASSYSLGSSGNTIYF.

This chain uses TRBV14 with TRBJ2-2; TRBD2 matches 15 bases. The trim removed 4 bases at V and 0 bases at J, leaving 15 bases unmatched. CDR3 length: 22 amino acids. CDR1 is SGHDN and CDR2 is FVKESK in the germline V gene. In nucleotides, the CDR3 is TGTGCCAGCAGCCGCCGGACTAGCGGGGGGGCCGCTATCAAAACGAACACCGGGGAGCTGTTTTTT. As protein: CASSRRTSGGAAIKTNTGELFF. The whole variable domain, filled in from reference TRBV14 and TRBJ2-2, reads EAGVTQFPSHSVIEKGQTVTLRCDPISGHDNLYWYRRVMGKEIKFLLHFVKESKQDESGMPNNRFLAERTGGTYSTLKVQPAELEDSGVYFCASSRRTSGGAAIKTNTGELFFGEGSRLTVL.

This chain joins TRBV5-1 and TRBJ2-1, with TRBD2 matching over 9 bases. The CDR3 is 16 residues long. Germline trimming cut 0 bases from V and 6 bases from J; bases unmatched to any gene: 7. Germline V gives CDR1 SGHRS, CDR2 YFSETQ. CDR3 DNA: TGCGCCAGCAGCTTGGAAGTCCAGCGGGGGGTCAATGAGCAGTTCTTC. Its protein is CASSLEVQRGVNEQFF. Filled out from reference TRBV5-1 and TRBJ2-1, the complete variable domain reads KAGVTQTPRYLIKTRGQQVTLSCSPISGHRSVSWYQQTPGQGLQFLFEYFSETQRNKGNFPGRFSGRQFSNSRSEMNVSTLELGDSALYLCASSLEVQRGVNEQFFGPGTRLTVL.

This sequence joins TRBV19 and TRBJ2-7; 11 bases match TRBD1. The CDR3 length is 16 residues. The V segment lost 3 bases and the J segment 4 bases; nucleotides outside the gene matches: 8. The V gene's germline CDR1 is LNHDA and CDR2 SQIVND (reference sequence). The CDR3 DNA reads as TGTGCCAGTAGTATCGGACAGGGGGCGCCCAAATACGAGCAGTACTTC. Translation: CASSIGQGAPKYEQYF.

The chain has TRBV30 and TRBJ1-3; TRBD1 is a possible D gene (5 bases). CDR1 and CDR2 from the germline V gene are GTSNPN and SVGIG (reference sequence). The V gene lost 1 base and the J gene lost 4 bases, with 14 bases spanning the gap. CDR3 length equals 15 residues. CDR3 coding DNA: TGTGCCTGGAGTGCCTCGGGGCGCCGAGGAAACACCATATATTTT. Translation: CAWSASGRRGNTIYF.

This clone was seen a single time. The V gene is TRBV19, the J gene TRBJ1-1; perhaps TRBD1 as D (5 bases). The V end was cut by 3 bases, the J end by 1 base, with 12 bases between. Germline CDR1 LNHDA, CDR2 SQIVND (reference sequence). This CDR3 is built from 15 residues. The CDR3 nucleotides are TGTGCCAGTAGTATCTCGGGGCCCCAGAACACTGAAGCTTTCTTT. Amino acid sequence: CASSISGPQNTEAFF.

The gene calls are TRBV14 and TRBJ1-2; D unresolved. The germline CDR1 and CDR2 sequences are SGHDN and FVKESK. The CDR3 consists of 13 residues. V lost 0 bases and J 8 bases, leaving 10 bases between the germline ends. The CDR3 DNA reads as TGTGCCAGCAGCCAAGACCACGGAGGAGGCTACACCTTC. Its translation is CASSQDHGGGYTF.

The rearrangement uses TRBV10-1 and TRBJ1-4; 9 nucleotides line up with TRBD1. The CDR3 extends over 14 amino acids. The J segment lost 7 bases and the V segment lost 5 bases, leaving 5 bases of the junction unmatched. The germline V gene has CDR1 WNHNN and CDR2 SYGVQD (reference sequence). The CDR3 bases are TGCGCCAGCAGTTCCGGGACAGGGATTGAAAAACTGTTTTTT. The encoded protein is CASSSGTGIEKLFF.

This chain joins TRBV7-2 and TRBJ1-4; D is possibly TRBD1 (5 bases). Germline V CDR1 and CDR2: SGHTA, FQGNSA. The V end was cut by 6 bases, the J end by 4 bases, with 12 bases between. The length of the CDR3 is 14 residues. This chain's CDR3 is CASRGQGGNEKLFF. CDR3 DNA sequence: TGTGCCAGCAGGGGGCAGGGCGGTAATGAAAAACTGTTTTTT.